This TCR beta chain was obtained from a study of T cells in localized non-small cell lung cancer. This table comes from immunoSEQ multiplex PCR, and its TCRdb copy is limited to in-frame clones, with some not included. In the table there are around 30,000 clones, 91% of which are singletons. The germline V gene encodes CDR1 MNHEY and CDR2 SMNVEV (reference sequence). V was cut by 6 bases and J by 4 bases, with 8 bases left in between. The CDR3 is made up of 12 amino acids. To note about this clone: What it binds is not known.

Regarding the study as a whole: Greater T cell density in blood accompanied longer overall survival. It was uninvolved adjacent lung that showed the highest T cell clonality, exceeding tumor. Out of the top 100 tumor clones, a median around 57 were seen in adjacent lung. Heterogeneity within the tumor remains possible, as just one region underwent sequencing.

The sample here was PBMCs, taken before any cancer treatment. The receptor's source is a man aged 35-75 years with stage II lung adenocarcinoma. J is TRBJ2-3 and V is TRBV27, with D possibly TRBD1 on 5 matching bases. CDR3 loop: CASRGPADTQYF. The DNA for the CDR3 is TGTGCCAGCAGGGGGCCGGCAGATACGCAGTATTTT.